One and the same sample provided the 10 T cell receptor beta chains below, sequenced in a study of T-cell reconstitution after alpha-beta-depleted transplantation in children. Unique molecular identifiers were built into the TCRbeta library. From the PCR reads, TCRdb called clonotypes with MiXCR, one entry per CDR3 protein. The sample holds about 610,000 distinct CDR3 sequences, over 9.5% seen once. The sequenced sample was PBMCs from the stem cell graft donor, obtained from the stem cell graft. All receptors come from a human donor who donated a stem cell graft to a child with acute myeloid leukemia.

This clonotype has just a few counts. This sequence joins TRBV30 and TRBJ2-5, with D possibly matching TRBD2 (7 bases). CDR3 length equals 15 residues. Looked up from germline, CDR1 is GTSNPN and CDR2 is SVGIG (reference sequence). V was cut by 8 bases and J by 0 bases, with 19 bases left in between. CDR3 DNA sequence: TGTGCCGGGGGGGGCCCCCGGGACCACCAAGAGACCCAGTACTTC. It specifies CAGGGPRDHQETQYF.

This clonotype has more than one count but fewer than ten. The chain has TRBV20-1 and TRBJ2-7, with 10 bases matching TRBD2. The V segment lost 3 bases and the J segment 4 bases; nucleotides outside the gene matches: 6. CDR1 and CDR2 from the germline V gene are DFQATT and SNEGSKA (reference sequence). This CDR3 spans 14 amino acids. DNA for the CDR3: TGCAGTGCTAGCGGTAGCGGGGGGAAGTACGAGCAGTACTTC. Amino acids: CSASGSGGKYEQYF.

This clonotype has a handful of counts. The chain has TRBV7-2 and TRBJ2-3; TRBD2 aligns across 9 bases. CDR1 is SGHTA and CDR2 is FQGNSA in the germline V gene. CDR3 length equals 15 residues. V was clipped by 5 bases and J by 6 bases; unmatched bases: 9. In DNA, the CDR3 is TGTGCCAGCAGCCCGCAAGCGGGAGGTTTGGATACGCAGTATTTT. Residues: CASSPQAGGLDTQYF.

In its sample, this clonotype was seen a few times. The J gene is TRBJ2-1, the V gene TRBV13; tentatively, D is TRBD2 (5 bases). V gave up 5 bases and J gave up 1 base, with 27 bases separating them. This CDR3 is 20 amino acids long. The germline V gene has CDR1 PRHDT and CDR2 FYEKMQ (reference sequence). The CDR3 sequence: CASSTRPLAHTRSSYNEQFF. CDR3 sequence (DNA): TGTGCCAGCAGCACCCGCCCGCTAGCCCATACGAGGAGTTCCTACAATGAGCAGTTCTTC.

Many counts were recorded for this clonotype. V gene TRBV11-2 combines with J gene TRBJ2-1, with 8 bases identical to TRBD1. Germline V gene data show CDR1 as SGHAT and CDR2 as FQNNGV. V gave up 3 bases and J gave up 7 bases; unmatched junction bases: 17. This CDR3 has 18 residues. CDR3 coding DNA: TGTGCCAGCAGCTTCAATTTCCAGGGGGCTCTTGGGAGAAATGAGCAGTTCTTC. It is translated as CASSFNFQGALGRNEQFF.

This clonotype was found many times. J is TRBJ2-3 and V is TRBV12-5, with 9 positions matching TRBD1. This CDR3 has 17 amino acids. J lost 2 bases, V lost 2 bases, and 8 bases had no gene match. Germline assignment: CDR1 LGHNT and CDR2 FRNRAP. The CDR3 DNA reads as TGTGCTAGTGGTTTGACGCCCGGGACAGGGTACACAGATACGCAGTATTTT. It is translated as CASGLTPGTGYTDTQYF.

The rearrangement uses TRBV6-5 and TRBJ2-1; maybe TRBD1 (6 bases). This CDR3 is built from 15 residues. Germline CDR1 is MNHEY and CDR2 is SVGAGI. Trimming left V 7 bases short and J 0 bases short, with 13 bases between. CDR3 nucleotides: TGTGCCAGCACCAACCGAGGGGGCTCCTACAATGAGCAGTTCTTC. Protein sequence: CASTNRGGSYNEQFF.

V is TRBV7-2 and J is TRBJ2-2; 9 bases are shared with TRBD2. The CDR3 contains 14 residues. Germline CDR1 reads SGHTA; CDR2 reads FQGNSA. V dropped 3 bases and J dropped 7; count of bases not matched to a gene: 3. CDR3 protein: CASSFSRGGGELFF. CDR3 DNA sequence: TGTGCCAGCAGCTTCTCGCGGGGGGGCGGGGAGCTGTTTTTT.

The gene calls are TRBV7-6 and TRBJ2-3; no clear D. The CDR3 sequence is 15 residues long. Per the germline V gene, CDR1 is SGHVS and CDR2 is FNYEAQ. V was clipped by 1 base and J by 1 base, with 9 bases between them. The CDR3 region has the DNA TGTGCCAGCAGCTTAGGCGTGGCGGGCACAGATACGCAGTATTTT. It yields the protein CASSLGVAGTDTQYF.

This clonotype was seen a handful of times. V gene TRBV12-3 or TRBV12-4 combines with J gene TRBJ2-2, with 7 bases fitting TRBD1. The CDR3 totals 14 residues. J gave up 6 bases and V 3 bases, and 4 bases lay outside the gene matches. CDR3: CASSFSRGSGELFF. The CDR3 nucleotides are TGTGCCAGCAGTTTTAGCAGGGGGTCCGGGGAGCTGTTTTTT.